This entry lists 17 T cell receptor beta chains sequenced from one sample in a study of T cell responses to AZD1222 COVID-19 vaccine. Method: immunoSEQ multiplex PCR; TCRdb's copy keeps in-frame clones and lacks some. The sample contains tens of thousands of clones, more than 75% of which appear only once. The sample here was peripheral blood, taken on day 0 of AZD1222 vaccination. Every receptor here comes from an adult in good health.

CDR3 coding DNA: TGTGCAAGTTGCGCACCACAGGGTCGCACGGGGACGAACACTGAAGCTTTCTTT. The encoded protein is CASCAPQGRTGTNTEAFF. V and J are TRBV12-2 and TRBJ1-1; the listed D gene, TRBD1, was not tested against the DNA. TRBV12-2 is deemed a pseudogene. This CDR3 spans 18 amino acids.

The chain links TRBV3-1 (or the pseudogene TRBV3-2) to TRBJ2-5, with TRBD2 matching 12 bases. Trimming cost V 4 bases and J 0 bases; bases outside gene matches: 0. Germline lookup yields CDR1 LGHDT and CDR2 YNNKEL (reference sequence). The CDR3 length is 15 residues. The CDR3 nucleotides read TGTGCCAGCAGCCGGACTAGCGGGAACCAAGAGACCCAGTACTTC. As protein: CASSRTSGNQETQYF.

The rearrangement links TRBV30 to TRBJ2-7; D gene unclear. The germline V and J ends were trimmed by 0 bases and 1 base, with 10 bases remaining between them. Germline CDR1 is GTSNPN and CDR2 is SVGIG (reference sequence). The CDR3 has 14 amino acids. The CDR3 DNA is TGTGCCTGGAGTGTAGAAGTTAGTTCCTACGAGCAGTACTTC. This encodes CAWSVEVSSYEQYF.

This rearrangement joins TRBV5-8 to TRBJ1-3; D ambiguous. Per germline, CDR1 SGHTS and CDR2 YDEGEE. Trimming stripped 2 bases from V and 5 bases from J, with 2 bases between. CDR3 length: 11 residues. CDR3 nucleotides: TGTGCCAGCAGCTTTAGAAACACCATATATTTT. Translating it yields CASSFRNTIYF.

CDR3 loop: CASSSFGNDGYTF. In nucleotides, the CDR3 is TGTGCCAGCAGCTCCTTTGGAAATGATGGCTACACCTTC. The rearrangement uses TRBV9 and TRBJ1-2; the D is unclear. CDR1 is SGDLS and CDR2 is YYNGEE in the germline V gene. V lost 4 bases, J lost 6 bases, and 13 bases lay in between. This CDR3 is built from 13 residues.

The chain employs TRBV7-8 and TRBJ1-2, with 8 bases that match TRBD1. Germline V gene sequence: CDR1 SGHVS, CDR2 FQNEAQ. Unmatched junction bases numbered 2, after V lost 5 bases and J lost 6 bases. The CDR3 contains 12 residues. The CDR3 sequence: CASSRTGHGYTF. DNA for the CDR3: TGTGCCAGCAGCCGGACAGGGCATGGCTACACCTTC.

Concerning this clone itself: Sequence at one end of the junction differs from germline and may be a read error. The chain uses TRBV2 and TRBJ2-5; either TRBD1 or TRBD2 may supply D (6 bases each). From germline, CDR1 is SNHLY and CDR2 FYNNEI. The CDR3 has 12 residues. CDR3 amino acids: CASSGRGTINNF. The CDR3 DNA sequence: TGTGCCAGCAGTGGGAGGGGGACAATTAACAACTTC.

Here the CDR3 DNA reads TGTGCCTGGACTCCAACGTGGGGGTCCTCTGGAAACACCATATATTTT. Translated, it gives CAWTPTWGSSGNTIYF. The V and J genes are TRBV30 and TRBJ1-3; possibly TRBD1 for D (5 bases). The CDR3 loop spans 16 amino acids. Germline values: CDR1 GTSNPN, CDR2 SVGIG (reference sequence). Trimming shortened V by 4 bases and J by 0 bases, and 16 bases separated the two germline ends.

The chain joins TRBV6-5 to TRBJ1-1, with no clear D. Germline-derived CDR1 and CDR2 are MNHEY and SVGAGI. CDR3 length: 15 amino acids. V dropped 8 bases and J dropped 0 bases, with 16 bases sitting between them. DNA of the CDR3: TGTGCCAGCGTCTTGGCGGAGAACATGAACACTGAAGCTTTCTTT. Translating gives CASVLAENMNTEAFF.

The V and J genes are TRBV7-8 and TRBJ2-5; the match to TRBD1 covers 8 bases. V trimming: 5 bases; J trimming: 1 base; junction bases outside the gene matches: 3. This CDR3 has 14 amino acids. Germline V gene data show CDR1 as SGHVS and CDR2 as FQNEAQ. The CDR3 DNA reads TGTGCCAGCAGCGGGACAGGTCTCCAAGAGACCCAGTACTTC. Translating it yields CASSGTGLQETQYF.

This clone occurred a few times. The CDR3 sequence: CASSLGPNQPQHF. The CDR3 DNA reads TGTGCCAGCAGCTTGGGTCCAAATCAGCCCCAGCATTTT. V is TRBV7-2 and J is TRBJ1-5; D remains unclear. CDR3 length: 13 amino acids. The germline V gene encodes CDR1 SGHTA and CDR2 FQGNSA. Trimming removed 3 bases at V and 4 bases at J, with 7 bases between.

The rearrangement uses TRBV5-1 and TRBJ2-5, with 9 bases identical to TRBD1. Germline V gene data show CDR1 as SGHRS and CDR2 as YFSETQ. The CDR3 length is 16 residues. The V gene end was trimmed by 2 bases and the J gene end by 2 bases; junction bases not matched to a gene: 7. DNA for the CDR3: TGCGCCAGCAGCTTCAATCGACAGGGGGGACAAGAGACCCAGTACTTC. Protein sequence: CASSFNRQGGQETQYF.

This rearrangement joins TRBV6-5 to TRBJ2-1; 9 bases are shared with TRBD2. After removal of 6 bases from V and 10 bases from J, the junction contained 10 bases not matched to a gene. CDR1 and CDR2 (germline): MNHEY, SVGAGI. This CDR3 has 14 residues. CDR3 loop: CASRPPIAGEEQFF. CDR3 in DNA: TGTGCCAGCAGACCTCCTATAGCGGGAGAGGAGCAGTTCTTC.

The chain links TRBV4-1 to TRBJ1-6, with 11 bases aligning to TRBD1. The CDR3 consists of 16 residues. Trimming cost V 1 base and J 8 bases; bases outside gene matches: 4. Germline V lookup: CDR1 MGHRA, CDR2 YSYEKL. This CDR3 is CASSQGGQGAYSPLHF. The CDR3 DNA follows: TGCGCCAGCAGCCAAGGCGGACAGGGGGCTTATTCACCCCTCCACTTT.

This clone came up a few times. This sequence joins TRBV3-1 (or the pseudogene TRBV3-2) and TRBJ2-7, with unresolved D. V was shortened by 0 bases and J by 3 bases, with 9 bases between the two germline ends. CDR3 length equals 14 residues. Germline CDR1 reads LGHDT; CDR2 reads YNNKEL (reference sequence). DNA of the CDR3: TGTGCCAGCAGCCAAGACCCAGCGAGCTACGAGCAGTACTTC. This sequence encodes CASSQDPASYEQYF.

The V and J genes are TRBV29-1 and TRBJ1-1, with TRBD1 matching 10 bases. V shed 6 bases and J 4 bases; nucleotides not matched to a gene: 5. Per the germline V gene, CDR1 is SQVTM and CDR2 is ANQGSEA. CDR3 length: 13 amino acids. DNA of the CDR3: TGCAGCGTAGGGGACAGGGGTCTCACTGAAGCTTTCTTT. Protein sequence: CSVGDRGLTEAFF.

The CDR3 loop is CATRGDSTYEQYF. CDR3 nucleotides: TGTGCCACCCGGGGGGACTCTACCTACGAGCAGTACTTC. The rearrangement links TRBV6-5 to TRBJ2-7, with TRBD2 matching 7 bases. The CDR3 sequence is 13 residues long. Germline lookup yields CDR1 MNHEY and CDR2 SVGAGI. The ends lost 10 bases at V and 2 bases at J; junction bases unmatched: 8.